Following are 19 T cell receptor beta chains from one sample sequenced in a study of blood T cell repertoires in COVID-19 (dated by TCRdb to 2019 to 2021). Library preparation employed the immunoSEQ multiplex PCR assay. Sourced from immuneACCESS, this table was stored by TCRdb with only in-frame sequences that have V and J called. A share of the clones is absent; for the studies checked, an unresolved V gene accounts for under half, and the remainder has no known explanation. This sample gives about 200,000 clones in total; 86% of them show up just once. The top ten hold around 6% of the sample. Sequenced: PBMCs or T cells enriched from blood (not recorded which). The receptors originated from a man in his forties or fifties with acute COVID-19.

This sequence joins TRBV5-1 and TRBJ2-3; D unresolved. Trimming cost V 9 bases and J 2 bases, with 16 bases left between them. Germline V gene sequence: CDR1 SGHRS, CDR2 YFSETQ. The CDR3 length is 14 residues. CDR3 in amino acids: CATRQDSDTDTQYF. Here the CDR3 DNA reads TGCGCCACAAGGCAGGATAGTGACACAGATACGCAGTATTTT. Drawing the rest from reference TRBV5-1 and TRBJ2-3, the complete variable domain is KAGVTQTPRYLIKTRGQQVTLSCSPISGHRSVSWYQQTPGQGLQFLFEYFSETQRNKGNFPGRFSGRQFSNSRSEMNVSTLELGDSALYLCATRQDSDTDTQYFGPGTRLTVL.

CDR3 sequence: CASTTGANEQFF. CDR3 nucleotide sequence: TGTGCCAGTACCACAGGGGCCAATGAGCAGTTCTTC. The rearrangement joins TRBV19 to TRBJ2-1; TRBD1 matches at 7 bases. The germline V gene has CDR1 LNHDA and CDR2 SQIVND (reference sequence). The CDR3 sequence is 12 residues long. V lost 7 bases and J lost 6; bases outside the gene matches: 3.

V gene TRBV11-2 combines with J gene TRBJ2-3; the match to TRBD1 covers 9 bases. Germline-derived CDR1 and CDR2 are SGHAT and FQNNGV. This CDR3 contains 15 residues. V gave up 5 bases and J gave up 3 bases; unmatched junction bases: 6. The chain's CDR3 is CASSLGDRVTDTQYF. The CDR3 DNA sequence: TGTGCCAGCAGCCTCGGGGACAGGGTGACAGATACGCAGTATTTT.

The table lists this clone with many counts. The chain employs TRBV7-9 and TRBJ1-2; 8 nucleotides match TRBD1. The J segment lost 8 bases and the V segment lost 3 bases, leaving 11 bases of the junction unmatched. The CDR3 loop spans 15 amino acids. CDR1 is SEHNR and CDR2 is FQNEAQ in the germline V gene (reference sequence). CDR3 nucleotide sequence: TGTGCCAGCAGCTTGGGTAGTCGGACAGGGCAAGGCTACACCTTC. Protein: CASSLGSRTGQGYTF.

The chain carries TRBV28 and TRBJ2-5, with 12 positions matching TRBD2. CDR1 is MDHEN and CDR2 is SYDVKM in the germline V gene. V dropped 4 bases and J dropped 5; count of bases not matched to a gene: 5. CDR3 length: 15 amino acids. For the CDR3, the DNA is TGTGCCAGCAGTTCGTTACTAGCGGGAGGCGAGACCCAGTACTTC. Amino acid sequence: CASSSLLAGGETQYF.

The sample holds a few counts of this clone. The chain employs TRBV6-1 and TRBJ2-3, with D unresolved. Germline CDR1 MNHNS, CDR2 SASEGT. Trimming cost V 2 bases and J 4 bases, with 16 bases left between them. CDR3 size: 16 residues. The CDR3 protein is CASSEIGGVEPDTQYF. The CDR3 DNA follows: TGTGCCAGCAGTGAAATTGGCGGAGTGGAGCCAGATACGCAGTATTTT.

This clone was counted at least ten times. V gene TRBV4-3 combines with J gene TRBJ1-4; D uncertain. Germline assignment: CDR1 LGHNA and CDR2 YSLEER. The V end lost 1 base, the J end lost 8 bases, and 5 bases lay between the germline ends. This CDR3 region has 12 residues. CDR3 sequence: CASSQGHEKLFF. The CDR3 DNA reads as TGCGCCAGCAGCCAAGGGCACGAAAAACTGTTTTTT.

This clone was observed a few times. The CDR3 loop reads CASSTRQDEKLFF. CDR3 coding DNA: TGTGCCAGCAGCACAAGACAGGATGAAAAACTGTTTTTT. The chain is built from TRBV28 and TRBJ1-4, with D possibly being TRBD1 (6 bases). The germline V and J ends were trimmed by 6 bases and 6 bases, with 11 bases remaining between them. Germline V CDR1 and CDR2: MDHEN, SYDVKM. The CDR3 extends over 13 amino acids.

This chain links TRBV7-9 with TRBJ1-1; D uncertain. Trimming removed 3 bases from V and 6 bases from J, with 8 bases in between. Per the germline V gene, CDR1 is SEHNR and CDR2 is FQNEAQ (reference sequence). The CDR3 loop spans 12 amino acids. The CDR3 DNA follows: TGTGCCAGCAGCTTGGGGAGTCCTGAAGCTTTCTTT. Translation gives CASSLGSPEAFF.

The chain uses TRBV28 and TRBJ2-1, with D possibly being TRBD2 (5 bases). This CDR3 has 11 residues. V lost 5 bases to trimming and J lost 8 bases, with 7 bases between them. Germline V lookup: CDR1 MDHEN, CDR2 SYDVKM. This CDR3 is CASSPGYEQFF. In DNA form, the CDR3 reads TGTGCCAGCAGTCCGGGGTATGAGCAGTTCTTC.

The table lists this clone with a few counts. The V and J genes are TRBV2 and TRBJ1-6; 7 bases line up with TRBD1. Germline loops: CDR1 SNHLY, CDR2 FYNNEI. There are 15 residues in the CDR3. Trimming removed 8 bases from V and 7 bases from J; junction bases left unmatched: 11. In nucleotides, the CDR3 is TGTGCCAGCTCGGGACAGCGGATTCGAAATTCACCCCTCCACTTT. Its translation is CASSGQRIRNSPLHF.

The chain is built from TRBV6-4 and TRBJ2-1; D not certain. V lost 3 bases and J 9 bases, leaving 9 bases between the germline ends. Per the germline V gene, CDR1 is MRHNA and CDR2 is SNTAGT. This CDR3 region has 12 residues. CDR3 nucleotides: TGTGCCAGCAGTGATATATTCGGTGAGCAGTTCTTC. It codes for CASSDIFGEQFF.

The CDR3 protein is CASSHSQLRGSGAFF. The DNA of the CDR3 is TGTGCCAGCAGCCATTCGCAACTCAGGGGTAGTGGTGCTTTCTTT. The V and J genes are TRBV3-1 (or the pseudogene TRBV3-2) and TRBJ1-1; a possible D gene is TRBD1 (6 bases). Looked up from germline, CDR1 is LGHDT and CDR2 is YNNKEL (reference sequence). The CDR3 is 15 amino acids. V dropped 3 bases and J dropped 11 bases, with 22 bases sitting between them.

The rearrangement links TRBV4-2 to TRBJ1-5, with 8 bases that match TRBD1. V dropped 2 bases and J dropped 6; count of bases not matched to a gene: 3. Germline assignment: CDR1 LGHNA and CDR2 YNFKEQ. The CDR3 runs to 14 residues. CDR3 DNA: TGTGCCAGCAGCCAAACGACAGGGGCTCAGCCCCAGCATTTT. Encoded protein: CASSQTTGAQPQHF.

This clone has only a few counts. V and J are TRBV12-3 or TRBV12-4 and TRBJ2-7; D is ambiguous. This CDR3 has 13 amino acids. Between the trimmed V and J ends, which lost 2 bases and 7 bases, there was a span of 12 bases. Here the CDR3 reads CASSLYPAGEQYF. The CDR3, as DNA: TGTGCCAGCAGTTTATACCCCGCCGGGGAGCAGTACTTC.

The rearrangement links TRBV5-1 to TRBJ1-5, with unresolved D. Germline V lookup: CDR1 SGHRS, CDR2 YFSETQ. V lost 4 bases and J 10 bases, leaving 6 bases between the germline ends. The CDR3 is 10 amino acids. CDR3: CASSPSPQHF. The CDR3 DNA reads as TGCGCCAGCAGCCCTTCTCCCCAGCATTTT.

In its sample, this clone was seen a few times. The CDR3 DNA reads TGTGCCACAACCACTGGAGGGTCTAGCTATGGCTACACCTTC. Its protein is CATTTGGSSYGYTF. V gene TRBV28 combines with J gene TRBJ1-2; D is uncertain. The CDR3 is made up of 14 amino acids. Trimming stripped 10 bases from V and 4 bases from J, with 19 bases between. CDR1 MDHEN and CDR2 SYDVKM come from the germline V gene.

The CDR3 loop is CASSPDSSEQYF. The CDR3 DNA follows: TGTGCCAGCAGTCCCGACTCGTCCGAGCAGTACTTC. This chain joins TRBV7-8 and TRBJ2-7; D call uncertain. The CDR3 runs to 12 residues. V shed 6 bases and J shed 6 bases, with 12 bases lying between them. Germline values: CDR1 SGHVS, CDR2 FQNEAQ.

The CDR3 here is CASSLGYSGGRTNTGELFF. CDR3 nucleotide sequence: TGTGCCAGCAGCTTAGGTTATTCAGGGGGCAGGACGAACACCGGGGAGCTGTTTTTT. The V gene is TRBV7-9, the J gene TRBJ2-2; 8 bases line up with TRBD1. The length of the CDR3 is 19 residues. Germline values: CDR1 SEHNR, CDR2 FQNEAQ (reference sequence). Losses at the gene ends were 1 base for V and 0 bases for J; bases not matched to a gene: 10.